Below are 3 T cell receptor beta chains sequenced from a single sample in a study of T cells in Graves' hyperthyroidism and ophthalmopathy. RNA transcripts served as the template for amplifying TCR beta CDR3 regions. HTBI primers were used for first-round RT-PCR of the TCR CDR3. TCRdb itself ran the multiplex PCR reads through MiXCR, one entry per CDR3 protein. This repertoire shows about 560,000 distinct CDR3 sequences, roughly 14% found once; its top ten account for under 7.5%. The specimen sequenced was blood. The receptor set was obtained from a woman in her thirties with Graves' hyperthyroidism.

This clonotype came up many times. The V call is TRBV20-1, the J call TRBJ2-2; D remains unclear. This CDR3 has 13 amino acids. V lost 0 bases to trimming and J lost 1 base, with 3 bases between them. Germline loops: CDR1 DFQATT, CDR2 SNEGSKA (reference sequence). The CDR3 reads CSARDLNTGELFF. In nucleotides, the CDR3 is TGCAGTGCTAGAGATCTGAACACCGGGGAGCTGTTTTTT.

This chain connects TRBV12-3 or TRBV12-4 to TRBJ2-2; D not certain. The V end lost 6 bases, the J end lost 3 bases, and 14 bases lay between the germline ends. CDR3 length equals 15 residues. The CDR3 loop reads CASSPTTRYTGELFF. CDR3 nucleotides: TGTGCCAGCAGCCCTACGACCAGGTACACCGGGGAGCTGTTTTTT.

This clonotype was counted many times. CDR3 DNA sequence: TGCAGTGCTAGTACGGTGAAGCGGGAGGGCAATGAGCAGTTCTTC. This translates into CSASTVKREGNEQFF. The J gene is TRBJ2-1, the V gene TRBV20-1, with 10 bases matching TRBD2. Germline CDR1 is DFQATT and CDR2 is SNEGSKA (reference sequence). V gave up 3 bases and J gave up 6 bases; unmatched junction bases: 8. The CDR3 runs to 15 residues.